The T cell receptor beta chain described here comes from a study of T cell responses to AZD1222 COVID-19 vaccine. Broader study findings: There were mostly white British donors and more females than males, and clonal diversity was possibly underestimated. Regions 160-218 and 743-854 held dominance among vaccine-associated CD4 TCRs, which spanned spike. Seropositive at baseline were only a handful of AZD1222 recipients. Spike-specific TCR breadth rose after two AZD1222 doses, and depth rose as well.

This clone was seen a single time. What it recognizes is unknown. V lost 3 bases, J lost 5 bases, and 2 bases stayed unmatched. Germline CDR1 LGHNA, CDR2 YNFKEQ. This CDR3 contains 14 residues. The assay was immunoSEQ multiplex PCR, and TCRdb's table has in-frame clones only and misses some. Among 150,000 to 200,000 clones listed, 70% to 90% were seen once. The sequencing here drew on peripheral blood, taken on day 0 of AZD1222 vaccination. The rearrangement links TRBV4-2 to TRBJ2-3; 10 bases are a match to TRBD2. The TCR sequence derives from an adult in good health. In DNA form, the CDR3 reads TGTGCCAGCAGCCACGGGACTAGCGAAGATACGCAGTATTTT. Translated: CASSHGTSEDTQYF.